This TCR beta chain was profiled in a study of T cell responses to AZD1222 COVID-19 vaccine. V dropped 2 bases and J dropped 7 bases, with 8 bases sitting between them. Per germline, CDR1 MRHNA and CDR2 SNTAGT. The CDR3 has 13 amino acids. Points on this clone: Its cognate antigen is unknown.

Generated by immunoSEQ multiplex PCR, the TCRdb table keeps only in-frame clones and is missing some. The table lists roughly 190,000 clones, around 92% of them singletons. Study-level findings and limits: Of the AZD1222 recipients, only five or six were seropositive at baseline. When two AZD1222 doses had been given, Spike-specific TCR breadth and depth rose. Donors skewed white British and female; clonal diversity was possibly underestimated. Repertoire sampling occurred only after the peak T cell response.

V gene TRBV6-4 combines with J gene TRBJ1-4; D is uncertain. The clonotype comes from an adult in good health. Sequencing used peripheral blood, obtained on day 0 of AZD1222 vaccination. The DNA for the CDR3 is TGTGCCAGCAGTGACGACGATGGTGAAAAACTGTTTTTT. As protein: CASSDDDGEKLFF.